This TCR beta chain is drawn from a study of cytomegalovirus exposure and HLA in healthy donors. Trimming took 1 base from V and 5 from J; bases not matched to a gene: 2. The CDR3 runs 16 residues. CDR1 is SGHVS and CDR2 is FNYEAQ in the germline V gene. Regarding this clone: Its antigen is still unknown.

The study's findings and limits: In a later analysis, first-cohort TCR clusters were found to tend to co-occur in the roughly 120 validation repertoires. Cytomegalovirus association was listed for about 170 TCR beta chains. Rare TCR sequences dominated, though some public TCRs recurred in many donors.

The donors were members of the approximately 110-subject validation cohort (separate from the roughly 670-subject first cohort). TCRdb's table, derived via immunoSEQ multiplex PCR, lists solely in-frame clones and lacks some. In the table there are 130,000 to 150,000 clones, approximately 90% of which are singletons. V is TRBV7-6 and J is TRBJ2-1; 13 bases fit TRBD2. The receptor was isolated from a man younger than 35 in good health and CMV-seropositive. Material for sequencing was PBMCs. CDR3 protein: CASSLVGLAGDNEQFF. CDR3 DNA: TGTGCCAGCAGCTTAGTTGGACTAGCGGGGGACAATGAGCAGTTCTTC.